The rows below give T cell receptor beta chains drawn from one sample of a study of T cell responses to AZD1222 COVID-19 vaccine. Clones were read by immunoSEQ multiplex PCR, and TCRdb kept only the in-frame ones, dropping some. The profile shows some 120,000 clones, roughly 84% of them singletons. The sequencing here drew on peripheral blood, taken on day 0 of AZD1222 vaccination. All receptors derive from an adult in good health. The CDR3 runs from the conserved cysteine through the conserved F or W. The order of the fields is clone size, J gene, D gene, V gene, CDR3 protein, CDR3 DNA. A D gene is named only where the DNA matches it firmly. Size is stated for part of the rows, as once, few or many counts, or as a class when the clone is expanded.

clone_size: once; j_call: TRBJ1-5; d_call: TRBD1; v_call: TRBV18; cdr3_aa: CASSPRTGDQPQHF; cdr3_nt: TGTGCCAGCTCACCACGGACAGGTGATCAGCCCCAGCATTTT
clone_size: NA; j_call: TRBJ2-5; d_call: NA; v_call: TRBV11-2; cdr3_aa: CASSGSMRETQYF; cdr3_nt: TGTGCCAGCAGCGGTAGTATGCGAGAGACCCAGTACTTC
clone_size: once; j_call: TRBJ2-5; d_call: TRBD2; v_call: TRBV7-9; cdr3_aa: CASSLRASGRNKETQYF; cdr3_nt: TGTGCCAGCAGCTTGCGGGCTAGCGGGCGGAATAAAGAGACCCAGTACTTC
clone_size: NA; j_call: TRBJ2-3; d_call: NA; v_call: TRBV6-4; cdr3_aa: CASSEEEADTQYF; cdr3_nt: TGTGCCAGCAGTGAGGAGGAGGCAGATACGCAGTATTTT
clone_size: NA; j_call: TRBJ1-5; d_call: NA; v_call: TRBV7-7; cdr3_aa: CASSIDPNQPQHF; cdr3_nt: TGTGCTAGCAGCATAGACCCCAATCAGCCCCAGCATTTT
clone_size: NA; j_call: TRBJ2-2; d_call: NA; v_call: TRBV30; cdr3_aa: CAWRGPTGELFF; cdr3_nt: TGTGCCTGGAGGGGCCCCACCGGGGAGCTGTTTTTT
clone_size: NA; j_call: TRBJ2-2; d_call: TRBD2; v_call: TRBV6-2/TRBV6-3; cdr3_aa: CASSPPLAANTGELFF; cdr3_nt: TGTGCCAGCAGTCCCCCGCTAGCGGCGAACACCGGGGAGCTGTTTTTT
clone_size: NA; j_call: TRBJ2-3; d_call: NA; v_call: TRBV5-1; cdr3_aa: CASSLGLLTDTQYF; cdr3_nt: TGCGCCAGCAGCTTGGGGTTGCTCACAGATACGCAGTATTTT
clone_size: NA; j_call: TRBJ1-2; d_call: NA; v_call: TRBV12-3/TRBV12-4; cdr3_aa: CASSARQNYGYTF; cdr3_nt: TGTGCCAGCAGTGCCCGACAGAACTATGGCTACACCTTC
clone_size: few; j_call: TRBJ1-1; d_call: NA; v_call: TRBV3-1/TRBV3-2; cdr3_aa: CASSSWGEGAFF; cdr3_nt: TGTGCCAGCAGCTCTTGGGGGGAGGGTGCTTTCTTT
clone_size: NA; j_call: TRBJ1-5; d_call: NA; v_call: TRBV10-3; cdr3_aa: CAISEELGVYQPQHF; cdr3_nt: TGTGCCATCAGTGAGGAATTGGGGGTTTATCAGCCCCAGCATTTT
clone_size: NA; j_call: TRBJ1-2; d_call: NA; v_call: TRBV13; cdr3_aa: CASSSTRPNLGYTF; cdr3_nt: TGTGCCAGCAGCTCTACGCGTCCCAATCTTGGCTACACCTTC
clone_size: NA; j_call: TRBJ2-7; d_call: NA; v_call: TRBV18; cdr3_aa: CASSPPSGTYEQYF; cdr3_nt: TGTGCCAGCTCGCCACCGTCGGGAACCTACGAGCAGTACTTC
clone_size: NA; j_call: TRBJ1-5; d_call: TRBD1; v_call: TRBV4-1; cdr3_aa: CASSLGGTGKRSNQPQHF; cdr3_nt: TGCGCCAGCAGCCTAGGGGGGACAGGGAAAAGGAGCAATCAGCCCCAGCATTTT
clone_size: NA; j_call: TRBJ2-2; d_call: TRBD1; v_call: TRBV7-3; cdr3_aa: CASSPNLDRMLNTGELFF; cdr3_nt: TGTGCCAGCAGCCCCAACCTGGACAGGATGTTAAACACCGGGGAGCTGTTTTTT
clone_size: NA; j_call: TRBJ1-3; d_call: NA; v_call: TRBV18; cdr3_aa: CASFPGSSGNTIYF; cdr3_nt: TGTGCCAGCTTCCCGGGATCGTCTGGAAACACCATATATTTT
clone_size: NA; j_call: TRBJ1-1; d_call: NA; v_call: TRBV7-6; cdr3_aa: CASSFQSYTEAFF; cdr3_nt: TGTGCCAGCAGCTTTCAGTCGTATACTGAAGCTTTCTTT
clone_size: NA; j_call: TRBJ2-7; d_call: NA; v_call: TRBV14; cdr3_aa: CASSQDARGAQYF; cdr3_nt: TGTGCCAGCAGCCAAGATGCGCGGGGAGCGCAGTACTTC
clone_size: NA; j_call: TRBJ1-5; d_call: NA; v_call: TRBV2; cdr3_aa: CASTPGRVSNQPQHF; cdr3_nt: TGTGCCAGCACCCCCGGGCGGGTTTCCAATCAGCCCCAGCATTTT
clone_size: NA; j_call: TRBJ1-5; d_call: TRBD1; v_call: TRBV5-5; cdr3_aa: CASSFEGARQPQHF; cdr3_nt: TGTGCCAGCAGCTTTGAGGGGGCTCGGCAGCCCCAGCATTTT
clone_size: NA; j_call: TRBJ1-2; d_call: NA; v_call: TRBV11-2; cdr3_aa: CASSLTGLVNYGYTF; cdr3_nt: TGTGCCAGCAGCTTGACGGGGCTTGTTAACTATGGCTACACCTTC
clone_size: once; j_call: TRBJ2-5; d_call: NA; v_call: TRBV10-2; cdr3_aa: CASSESAGGTEETQYF; cdr3_nt: TGCGCCAGCAGTGAGTCCGCAGGGGGGACCGAAGAGACCCAGTACTTC
clone_size: NA; j_call: TRBJ1-1; d_call: TRBD1; v_call: TRBV29-1; cdr3_aa: CSVSGGLGTEAFF; cdr3_nt: TGCAGCGTATCAGGGGGCTTAGGGACTGAAGCTTTCTTT
clone_size: NA; j_call: TRBJ2-7; d_call: TRBD1; v_call: TRBV4-1; cdr3_aa: CASSLAGTGATYEQYF; cdr3_nt: TGCGCCAGCAGCCTCGCCGGGACAGGCGCGACCTACGAGCAGTACTTC
clone_size: NA; j_call: TRBJ2-3; d_call: TRBD2; v_call: TRBV5-1; cdr3_aa: CASSSSGNTYTQYF; cdr3_nt: TGCGCCAGCAGCTCTAGCGGGAACACCTATACGCAGTATTTT
clone_size: few; j_call: TRBJ1-2; d_call: NA; v_call: TRBV12-3/TRBV12-4; cdr3_aa: CASRTTGPGGYTF; cdr3_nt: TGTGCCAGCAGAACGACAGGACCTGGGGGCTACACCTTC
clone_size: NA; j_call: TRBJ2-7; d_call: TRBD2; v_call: TRBV7-8; cdr3_aa: CASSPGGGSYEQYF; cdr3_nt: TGTGCCAGCAGCCCTGGGGGGGGTTCATACGAGCAGTACTTC
clone_size: NA; j_call: TRBJ2-7; d_call: TRBD1; v_call: TRBV5-1; cdr3_aa: CASSLSLGAGGFGYEQYF; cdr3_nt: TGCGCCAGCAGCCTGTCCCTGGGGGCAGGGGGTTTCGGATACGAGCAGTACTTC
clone_size: NA; j_call: TRBJ2-1; d_call: TRBD2; v_call: TRBV18; cdr3_aa: CASSLQLAGTNNEQFF; cdr3_nt: TGTGCCAGCTCATTACAACTAGCGGGGACGAACAATGAGCAGTTCTTC
clone_size: NA; j_call: TRBJ2-7; d_call: NA; v_call: TRBV28; cdr3_aa: CASSPGSSYEQYF; cdr3_nt: TGTGCCAGCAGTCCAGGGTCCTCCTACGAGCAGTACTTC
clone_size: NA; j_call: TRBJ1-1; d_call: TRBD1; v_call: TRBV10-3; cdr3_aa: CAISEKTGYAEAFF; cdr3_nt: TGTGCCATCAGTGAGAAGACAGGGTACGCTGAAGCTTTCTTT
clone_size: NA; j_call: TRBJ1-1; d_call: NA; v_call: TRBV29-1; cdr3_aa: CSVAGRMNTEAFF; cdr3_nt: TGCAGCGTTGCGGGACGGATGAACACTGAAGCTTTCTTT
clone_size: NA; j_call: TRBJ1-1; d_call: NA; v_call: TRBV2; cdr3_aa: CASSGSGTEAFF; cdr3_nt: TGTGCCAGCAGCGGGAGTGGGACTGAAGCTTTCTTT
clone_size: NA; j_call: TRBJ2-6; d_call: TRBD2; v_call: TRBV9; cdr3_aa: CASSVMGLAGGYSISGANVLTF; cdr3_nt: TGTGCCAGCAGCGTAATGGGACTAGCGGGGGGATATTCCATCTCTGGGGCCAACGTCCTGACTTTC
clone_size: NA; j_call: TRBJ2-7; d_call: TRBD2; v_call: TRBV29-1; cdr3_aa: CSVFGTSGGRGYEQYF; cdr3_nt: TGCAGCGTGTTCGGGACTAGCGGGGGGAGGGGCTACGAGCAGTACTTC
clone_size: NA; j_call: TRBJ2-3; d_call: NA; v_call: TRBV9; cdr3_aa: CASSAVERVTDTQYF; cdr3_nt: TGTGCCAGCAGCGCCGTGGAGCGGGTTACAGATACGCAGTATTTT
clone_size: once; j_call: TRBJ2-2; d_call: TRBD2; v_call: TRBV30; cdr3_aa: CAWRLAGVTGELFF; cdr3_nt: TGTGCCTGGCGACTAGCGGGGGTCACCGGGGAGCTGTTTTTT
clone_size: NA; j_call: TRBJ2-7; d_call: TRBD1; v_call: TRBV27; cdr3_aa: CASSYGTGDYEQYF; cdr3_nt: TGTGCCAGCAGTTACGGGACAGGGGATTACGAGCAGTACTTC
clone_size: NA; j_call: TRBJ2-3; d_call: TRBD1; v_call: TRBV14; cdr3_aa: CASSRRGQDRARWSTDTQYF; cdr3_nt: TGTGCCAGCAGCCGTAGAGGGCAGGACAGGGCTAGGTGGAGCACAGATACGCAGTATTTT
clone_size: NA; j_call: TRBJ1-2; d_call: NA; v_call: TRBV18; cdr3_aa: CASSPDTPYGYTF; cdr3_nt: TGTGCCAGCTCACCCGACACTCCCTATGGCTACACCTTC
clone_size: few; j_call: TRBJ1-4; d_call: NA; v_call: TRBV12-3/TRBV12-4; cdr3_aa: CASSPSRGEKLFF; cdr3_nt: TGTGCCAGCAGCCCCTCTCGGGGGGAAAAACTGTTTTTT
clone_size: NA; j_call: TRBJ1-2; d_call: NA; v_call: TRBV19; cdr3_aa: CASSIEGRFYGYTF; cdr3_nt: TGTGCCAGTAGTATAGAGGGACGCTTCTATGGCTACACCTTC
clone_size: few; j_call: TRBJ1-1; d_call: NA; v_call: TRBV11-3; cdr3_aa: CASSLESTTEAFF; cdr3_nt: TGTGCCAGCAGCTTAGAATCAACCACTGAAGCTTTCTTT
clone_size: NA; j_call: TRBJ2-7; d_call: NA; v_call: TRBV18; cdr3_aa: CASSPMKGAYEQYF; cdr3_nt: TGTGCCAGCTCACCAATGAAGGGGGCCTACGAGCAGTACTTC
clone_size: NA; j_call: TRBJ1-2; d_call: TRBD1; v_call: TRBV6-5; cdr3_aa: CASSRTGGVYGYTF; cdr3_nt: TGTGCCAGCAGCAGGACAGGCGGCGTCTATGGCTACACCTTC
clone_size: NA; j_call: TRBJ2-1; d_call: NA; v_call: TRBV3-1/TRBV3-2; cdr3_aa: CASSQEGREQFF; cdr3_nt: TGTGCCAGCAGCCAGGAGGGACGGGAGCAGTTCTTC